This entry lists 10 T cell receptor beta chains sequenced from one sample in a study of identical twins. MiXCR, applied by TCRdb to the 5' RACE reads, yields one record per CDR3 protein. Of 200,000 or so distinct CDR3 sequences detected, about 16% appear once; the ten largest clones hold 40%. This sample was also put to use in a study of T cells expressing NK-cell markers.

Sequenced input: CD8+ T cells sorted from blood. The receptors were sampled from a woman under 30 in good health.

J is TRBJ2-3 and V is TRBV2; possibly TRBD2 for D (6 bases). This CDR3 is 15 amino acids long. Per germline, CDR1 SNHLY and CDR2 FYNNEI. With 2 bases removed from V and 2 bases from J, the gap between germline ends came to 11 bases. CDR3 bases: TGTGCCAGCAGTGAACGACTAGAGAACACAGATACGCAGTATTTT. Its protein product is CASSERLENTDTQYF.

V and J are TRBV27 and TRBJ2-1; D remains ambiguous. CDR1 and CDR2 (germline): MNHEY, SMNVEV (reference sequence). There are 10 residues in the CDR3. V lost 3 bases to trimming and J lost 9 bases, with 3 bases between them. The CDR3 region has the DNA TGTGCCAGCAGTTTCCCTGAGCAGTTCTTC. It is translated as CASSFPEQFF.

This clonotype appeared a few times. The genes are TRBV20-1 and TRBJ2-5; the match to TRBD2 covers 10 bases. The germline V gene encodes CDR1 DFQATT and CDR2 SNEGSKA (reference sequence). With 5 bases clipped from V and 5 bases from J, the junction kept 11 bases outside the gene matches. This CDR3 region has 15 residues. The DNA for the CDR3 is TGCAGTGCTCCTACCGGACTAGCGGCCTGGGAGACCCAGTACTTC. Translating it yields CSAPTGLAAWETQYF.

The chain links TRBV12-3 or TRBV12-4 to TRBJ2-1; TRBD2 matches at 7 bases. This CDR3 is 13 amino acids long. After removal of 4 bases from V and 8 bases from J, the junction contained 5 bases not matched to a gene. The CDR3 nucleotides are TGTGCCAGCAGTTACGGGACTATCGATGAGCAGTTCTTC. Translation gives CASSYGTIDEQFF.

The CDR3 region is CASRVGRAIWETQYF. CDR3 nucleotide sequence: TGTGCCAGCAGGGTCGGCAGGGCGATTTGGGAGACCCAGTACTTC. This chain uses TRBV7-9 with TRBJ2-5; TRBD1 is a possible D gene (5 bases). This CDR3 comprises 15 residues. The germline V gene encodes CDR1 SEHNR and CDR2 FQNEAQ (reference sequence). The ends were cut back, 6 bases at V and 5 bases at J, with 19 bases in the middle.

This chain uses TRBV19 with TRBJ1-1; D gene ambiguous. The germline CDR1 and CDR2 sequences are LNHDA and SQIVND (reference sequence). V was shortened by 2 bases and J by 4 bases, with 8 bases between the two germline ends. This CDR3 is built from 13 residues. CDR3 bases: TGTGCCAGTAGTATATCCGAGGCCACTGAAGCTTTCTTT. It encodes CASSISEATEAFF.

This chain joins TRBV5-6 and TRBJ2-1; no clear D gene. With 3 bases removed from V and 8 bases from J, the gap between germline ends came to 9 bases. Germline assignment: CDR1 SGHDT and CDR2 YYEEEE. The CDR3 has 12 residues. The chain's CDR3 is CASSSPLDEQFF. The CDR3 region has the DNA TGTGCCAGCAGCTCCCCCCTGGATGAGCAGTTCTTC.

This clonotype was observed a few times. V usage is TRBV6-2 or TRBV6-3 and J usage is TRBJ2-1, with 13 bases that match TRBD2. CDR1 and CDR2 (germline): MNHEY, SVGEGT. V gave up 8 bases and J gave up 8 bases; unmatched junction bases: 6. The CDR3 covers 14 residues. CDR3 bases: TGTGCCAGCTTGACTAGCGGGAGGAGGGATGAGCAGTTCTTC. Translating gives CASLTSGRRDEQFF.

The chain couples TRBV5-1 to TRBJ2-5, with 12 bases aligning to TRBD2. From germline, CDR1 is SGHRS and CDR2 YFSETQ. The CDR3 extends over 17 amino acids. With V trimmed by 5 bases and J by 1 base, 9 bases remained unmatched. CDR3: CASRPAGLAGPQETQYF. In nucleotides, the CDR3 is TGCGCCAGCAGACCGGCCGGACTAGCGGGGCCCCAAGAGACCCAGTACTTC. The full variable domain, with the rest looked up from reference TRBV5-1 and TRBJ2-5, is KAGVTQTPRYLIKTRGQQVTLSCSPISGHRSVSWYQQTPGQGLQFLFEYFSETQRNKGNFPGRFSGRQFSNSRSEMNVSTLELGDSALYLCASRPAGLAGPQETQYFGPGTRLLVL.

This clonotype was picked up a small number of times. The CDR3 region is CASSVSTSANEQFF. The CDR3 DNA reads TGTGCCAGCAGTGTATCGACTAGCGCAAATGAGCAGTTCTTC. This chain connects TRBV6-2 or TRBV6-3 to TRBJ2-1, with TRBD2 identical over 8 bases. The CDR3 is 14 amino acids. The V gene end was trimmed by 5 bases and the J gene end by 7 bases; junction bases not matched to a gene: 7. Germline values: CDR1 MNHEY, CDR2 SVGEGT.